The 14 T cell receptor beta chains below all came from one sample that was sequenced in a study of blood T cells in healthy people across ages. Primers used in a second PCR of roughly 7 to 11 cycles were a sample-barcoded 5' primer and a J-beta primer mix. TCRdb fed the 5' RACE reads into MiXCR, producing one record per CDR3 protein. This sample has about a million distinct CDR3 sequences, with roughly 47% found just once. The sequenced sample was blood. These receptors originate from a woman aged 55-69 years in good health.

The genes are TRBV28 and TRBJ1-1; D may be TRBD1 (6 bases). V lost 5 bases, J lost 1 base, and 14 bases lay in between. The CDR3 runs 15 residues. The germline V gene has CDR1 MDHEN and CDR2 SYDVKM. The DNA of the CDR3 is TGTGCCAGCAGTCCCGCACAGGGACGGAACACTGAAGCTTTCTTT. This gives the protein CASSPAQGRNTEAFF.

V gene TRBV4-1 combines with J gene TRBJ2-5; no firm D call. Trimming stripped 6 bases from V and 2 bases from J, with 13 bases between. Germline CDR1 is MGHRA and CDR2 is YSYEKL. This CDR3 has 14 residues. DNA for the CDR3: TGCGCCAGCAGAGCAAGCCCGAGTCAAGAGACCCAGTACTTC. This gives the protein CASRASPSQETQYF.

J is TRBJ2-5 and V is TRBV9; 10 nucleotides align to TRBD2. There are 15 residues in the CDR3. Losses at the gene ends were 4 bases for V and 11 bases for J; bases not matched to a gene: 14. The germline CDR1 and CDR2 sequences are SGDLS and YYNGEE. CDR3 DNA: TGTGCCAGCAGCCTCGGACTAGCGGAGCACAATGAGCAGTACTTC. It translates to CASSLGLAEHNEQYF.

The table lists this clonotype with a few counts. The CDR3 bases are TGTGCCAGCAGCTTGGCGGGATTGACATTCCCAACAGAGACCCAGTACTTC. Translation: CASSLAGLTFPTETQYF. This rearrangement joins TRBV5-5 to TRBJ2-5; perhaps TRBD2 as D (5 bases). CDR3 length: 17 residues. CDR1 is SGHKS and CDR2 is YYEKEE in the germline V gene (reference sequence). Trimming pared 0 bases from V and 4 bases from J, leaving 19 bases between.

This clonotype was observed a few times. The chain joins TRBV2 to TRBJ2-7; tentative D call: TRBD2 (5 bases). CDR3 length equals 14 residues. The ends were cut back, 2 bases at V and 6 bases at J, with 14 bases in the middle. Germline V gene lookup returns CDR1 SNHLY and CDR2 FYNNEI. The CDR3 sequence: CASSESPGMGEQYF. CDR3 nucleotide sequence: TGTGCCAGCAGTGAATCTCCCGGGATGGGCGAGCAGTACTTC.

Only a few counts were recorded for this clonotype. The CDR3 loop reads CASRPGLAQETQYF. CDR3 in DNA: TGTGCCAGCAGGCCGGGACTAGCGCAAGAGACCCAGTACTTC. V is TRBV6-2 or TRBV6-3 and J is TRBJ2-5; TRBD2 matches at 10 bases. The CDR3 covers 14 residues. From germline, CDR1 is MNHEY and CDR2 SVGEGT. With V trimmed by 6 bases and J by 2 bases, 3 bases remained unmatched.

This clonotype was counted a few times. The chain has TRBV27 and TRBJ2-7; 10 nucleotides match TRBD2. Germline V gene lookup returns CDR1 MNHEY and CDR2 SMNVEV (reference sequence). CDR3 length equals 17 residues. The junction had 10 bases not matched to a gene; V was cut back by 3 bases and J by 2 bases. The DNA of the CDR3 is TGTGCCAGCAGTTTGGGGGCACTAGCGGGAAACCCCTACGAGCAGTACTTC. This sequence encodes CASSLGALAGNPYEQYF.

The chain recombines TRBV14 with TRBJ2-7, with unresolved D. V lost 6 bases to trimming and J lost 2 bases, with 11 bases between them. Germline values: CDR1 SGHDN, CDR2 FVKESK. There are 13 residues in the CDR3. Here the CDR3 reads CASRLDGAYEQYF. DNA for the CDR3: TGTGCCAGCAGACTCGACGGAGCCTACGAGCAGTACTTC.

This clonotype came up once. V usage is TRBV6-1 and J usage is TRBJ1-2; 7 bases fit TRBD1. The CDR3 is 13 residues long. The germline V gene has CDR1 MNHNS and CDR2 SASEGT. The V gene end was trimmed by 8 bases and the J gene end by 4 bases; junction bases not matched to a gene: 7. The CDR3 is CASLFGQAYGYTF. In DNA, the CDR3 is TGTGCCAGCCTCTTTGGACAGGCCTATGGCTACACCTTC.

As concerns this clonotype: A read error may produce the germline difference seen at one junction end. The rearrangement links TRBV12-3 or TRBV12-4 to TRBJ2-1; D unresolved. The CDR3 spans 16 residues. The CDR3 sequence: CASSLFVGSGYNEQFF. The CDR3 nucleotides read TGCGCCAGCAGTCTATTCGTCGGATCGGGTTACAATGAGCAGTTCTTC.

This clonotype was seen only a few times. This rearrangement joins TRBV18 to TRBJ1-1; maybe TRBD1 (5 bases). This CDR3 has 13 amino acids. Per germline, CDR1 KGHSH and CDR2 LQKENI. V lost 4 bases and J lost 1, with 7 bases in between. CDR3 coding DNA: TGTGCCAGCTCACAACAGGAGAACACTGAAGCTTTCTTT. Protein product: CASSQQENTEAFF.

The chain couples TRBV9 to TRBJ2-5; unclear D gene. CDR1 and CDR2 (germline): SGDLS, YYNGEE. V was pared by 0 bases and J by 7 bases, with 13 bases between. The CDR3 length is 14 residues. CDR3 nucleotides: TGTGCCAGCAGCGTAGGAGACTCAGCTGCGACCCAGTACTTC. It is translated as CASSVGDSAATQYF.

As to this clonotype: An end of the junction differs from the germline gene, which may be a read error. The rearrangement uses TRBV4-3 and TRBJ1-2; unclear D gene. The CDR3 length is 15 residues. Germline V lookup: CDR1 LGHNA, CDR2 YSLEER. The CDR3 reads CASSPDPRLGYDYTF. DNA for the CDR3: TGCGCCAGCAGCCCAGACCCCAGGCTTGGCTATGACTACACCTTC.

CDR3 nucleotides: TGTGCCAGTACATCGCGGGACAGGGGAGGGTATGGCTACACCTTC. It translates to CASTSRDRGGYGYTF. The V gene is TRBV2, the J gene TRBJ1-2; TRBD1 matches at 10 bases. J gave up 5 bases and V 9 bases, and 12 bases lay outside the gene matches. There are 15 residues in the CDR3. Germline-derived CDR1 and CDR2 are SNHLY and FYNNEI.